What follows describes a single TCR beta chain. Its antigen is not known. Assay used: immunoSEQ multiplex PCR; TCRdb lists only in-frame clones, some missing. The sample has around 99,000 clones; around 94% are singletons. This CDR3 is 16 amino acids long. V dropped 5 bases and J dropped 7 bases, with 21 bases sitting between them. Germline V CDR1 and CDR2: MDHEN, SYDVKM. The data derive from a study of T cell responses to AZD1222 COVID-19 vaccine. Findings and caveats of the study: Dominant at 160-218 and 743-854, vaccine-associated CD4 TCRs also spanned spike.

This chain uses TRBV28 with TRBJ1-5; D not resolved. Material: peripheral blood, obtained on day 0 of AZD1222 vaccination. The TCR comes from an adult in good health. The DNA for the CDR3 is TGTGCCAGCAGTACACCAAAAACGCCCAGTGGCCAGCCCCAGCATTTT. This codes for CASSTPKTPSGQPQHF.